A single T cell receptor (beta chain) is shown here with its context. The data are from a study of blood T cell repertoires in COVID-19. At the level of the study: There were acute and convalescent COVID-19 samples, and they came from the United States, Italy and Spain. PBMCs, B-cell-depleted T cells, or T cells were the source of the cDNA or gDNA that made up the material.

In the study's own analysis: Nucleated cell counts were estimated from reference gene primer amplification. Sequencing used immunoSEQ multiplex PCR; TCRdb keeps in-frame clones, though not all of them. Clonal size and the V and J genes are those of that table, whereas D and trimming came from the DNA. The data show fewer than 300,000 clones, 86% seen once. The CDR3 spans 14 residues. The germline V gene has CDR1 LGHDT and CDR2 YNNKEL (reference sequence). The junction had 3 bases not matched to a gene; V was cut back by 4 bases and J by 4 bases. This chain links TRBV3-1 (or the pseudogene TRBV3-2) with TRBJ1-4, with TRBD1 matching 7 bases. This TCR was sampled from a man between 35 and 55 years old who had recovered from COVID-19. Sequencing was carried out using peripheral blood. Written as DNA, the CDR3 is TGTGCCAGCAGCCTAACAGGGGTTAATGAAAAACTGTTTTTT. It encodes CASSLTGVNEKLFF.